This T cell receptor (beta chain) was recovered during a study of early T cells in non-severe SARS-CoV-2 infection. TCRdb passed the 5' RACE reads through MiXCR, listing each CDR3 protein once. The repertoire consists of tens of thousands of distinct CDR3 sequences, with over 3.5% occurring once and the leading ten covering approximately 4.8%. Germline CDR1 reads LGHDT; CDR2 reads YNNKEL (reference sequence). This CDR3 is 16 amino acids long. Between the trimmed V and J ends, which lost 4 bases and 0 bases, there was a span of 14 bases. This clonotype was observed a handful of times. The TCR was taken from an adult who was a healthcare worker with PCR-confirmed SARS-CoV-2 infection or an uninfected control (not recorded which). This chain links TRBV3-1 with TRBJ2-3; tentatively, D is TRBD1 or TRBD2 (5 bases each). The sequenced sample was whole blood. The CDR3 loop reads CASSRRSWGSTDTQYF. CDR3 DNA: TGTGCCAGCAGCCGGCGAAGTTGGGGGAGCACAGATACGCAGTATTTT.